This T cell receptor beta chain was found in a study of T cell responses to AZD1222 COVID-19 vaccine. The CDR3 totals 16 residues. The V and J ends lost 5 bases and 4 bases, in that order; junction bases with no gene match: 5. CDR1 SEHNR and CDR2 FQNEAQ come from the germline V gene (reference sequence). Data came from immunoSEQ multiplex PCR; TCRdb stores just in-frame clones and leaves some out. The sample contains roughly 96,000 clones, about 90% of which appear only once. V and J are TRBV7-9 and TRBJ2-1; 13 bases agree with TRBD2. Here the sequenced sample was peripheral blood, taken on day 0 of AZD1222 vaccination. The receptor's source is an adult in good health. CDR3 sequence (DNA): TGTGCCAGCAGCCCGCAGGGACTAGCGGGGTACAATGAGCAGTTCTTC. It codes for CASSPQGLAGYNEQFF.